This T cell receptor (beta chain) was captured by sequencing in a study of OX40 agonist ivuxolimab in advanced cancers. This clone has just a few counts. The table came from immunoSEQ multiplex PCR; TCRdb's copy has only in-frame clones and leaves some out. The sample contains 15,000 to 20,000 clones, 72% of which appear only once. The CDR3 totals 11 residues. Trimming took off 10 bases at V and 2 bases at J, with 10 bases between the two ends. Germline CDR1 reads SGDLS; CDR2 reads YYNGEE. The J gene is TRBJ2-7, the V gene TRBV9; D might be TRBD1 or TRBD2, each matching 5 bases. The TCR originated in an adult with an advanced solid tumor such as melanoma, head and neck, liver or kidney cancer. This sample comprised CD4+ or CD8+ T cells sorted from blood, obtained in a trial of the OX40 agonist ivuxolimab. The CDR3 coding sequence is TGTGCCTCAGGGAGCACCTACGAGCAGTACTTC. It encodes CASGSTYEQYF.